The clone carrying this T cell receptor (beta chain) was detected many times. This sample was included in a study of T-cell reconstitution after alpha-beta-depleted transplantation in children. TCRbeta library preparation incorporated unique molecular identifiers. TCRdb redid the calling of the PCR reads with MiXCR, one entry per CDR3 protein. The sample has 250,000 to 350,000 distinct CDR3 sequences, 9.9% seen once; the top ten hold roughly a tenth. The sequence derives from a human donor who donated a stem cell graft to a child with SCID. Sequences were derived from PBMCs from the stem cell graft donor, sampled from the stem cell graft.

The CDR3 sequence: CASSPRLNTGELFF. The CDR3 DNA is TGCGCCAGCAGCCCCCGACTGAACACCGGGGAGCTGTTTTTT. This sequence joins TRBV5-1 and TRBJ2-2; D is unclear. The CDR3 has 14 amino acids. Trimming pared 4 bases from V and 1 base from J, leaving 8 bases between. Germline CDR1 reads SGHRS; CDR2 reads YFSETQ.